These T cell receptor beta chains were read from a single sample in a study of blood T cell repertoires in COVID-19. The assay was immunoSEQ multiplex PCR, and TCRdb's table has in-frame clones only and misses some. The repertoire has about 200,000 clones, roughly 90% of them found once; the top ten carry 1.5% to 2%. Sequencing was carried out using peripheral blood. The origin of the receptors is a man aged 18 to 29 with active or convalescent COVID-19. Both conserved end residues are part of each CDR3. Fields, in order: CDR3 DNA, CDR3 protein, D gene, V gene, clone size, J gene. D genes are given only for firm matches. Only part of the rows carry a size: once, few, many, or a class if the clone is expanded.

DNA: TGTGCCAGCAGCAGTAGCGGGAGGGCCGGCACCGGGGAGCTGTTTTTT
CDR3: CASSSSGRAGTGELFF
D: TRBD2
V: TRBV7-2
size: NA
J: TRBJ2-2

DNA: TGTGCCACCAGCAGAGGTTTCGGGGTAGGCGCTCAGCCCCAGCATTTT
CDR3: CATSRGFGVGAQPQHF
D: NA
V: TRBV15
size: NA
J: TRBJ1-5

DNA: TGTGCCAGCATCCCGGACAGGGGGCCGGCCGGGGAGCTGTTTTTT
CDR3: CASIPDRGPAGELFF
D: TRBD1
V: TRBV7-9
size: few
J: TRBJ2-2

DNA: TGTGCCAGTAGCCGGTCCAGGGGACTAGCGGGACTCAACAATGAGCAGTTCTTC
CDR3: CASSRSRGLAGLNNEQFF
D: TRBD2
V: TRBV19
size: NA
J: TRBJ2-1

DNA: TGTGCCAGCAGCAACCGGGACAACACCTACGAGCAGTACTTC
CDR3: CASSNRDNTYEQYF
D: NA
V: TRBV7-9
size: NA
J: TRBJ2-7

DNA: TGTGCCAGTGATACATGGGGCGTGGACACTGAAGCTTTCTTT
CDR3: CASDTWGVDTEAFF
D: NA
V: TRBV6-5
size: NA
J: TRBJ1-1

DNA: TGCGCCAGCAGCTTGGCGGGACTACCCCAAGAGACCCAGTACTTC
CDR3: CASSLAGLPQETQYF
D: TRBD2
V: TRBV5-1
size: NA
J: TRBJ2-5

DNA: TGTGCCACCAGCAACGCGGGGGGCTATAATTCACCCCTCCACTTT
CDR3: CATSNAGGYNSPLHF
D: NA
V: TRBV15
size: once
J: TRBJ1-6

DNA: TGCAGCGCGAAACCCCTCGGCTACACCTTC
CDR3: CSAKPLGYTF
D: NA
V: TRBV20-1
size: NA
J: TRBJ1-2

DNA: TGTGCCAGCAGCTCCGTAGCGGGGGGGCCTAACAATGAGCAGTTCTTC
CDR3: CASSSVAGGPNNEQFF
D: TRBD2
V: TRBV5-6
size: NA
J: TRBJ2-1

DNA: TGTGCCTGGACCTCGAGGACTGAAGCTTTCTTT
CDR3: CAWTSRTEAFF
D: NA
V: TRBV30
size: NA
J: TRBJ1-1

DNA: TGTGCCAGCAGCCGCGACAGAACGACAGAAGCTTTCTTT
CDR3: CASSRDRTTEAFF
D: NA
V: TRBV7-3
size: NA
J: TRBJ1-1

DNA: TGTGCCAGCTCACCAAATAAACAGGGCGGCTCTGGAAACACCATATATTTT
CDR3: CASSPNKQGGSGNTIYF
D: NA
V: TRBV18
size: NA
J: TRBJ1-3

DNA: TGCGCCAGCAGACCTCAATCGCCGAACAGGGGGCGGTTGGGGATAGACATTCAGTACTTC
CDR3: CASRPQSPNRGRLGIDIQYF
D: TRBD1
V: TRBV23-1
size: NA
J: TRBJ2-4

DNA: TGTGCCAGCAGCTCCCAACCACAGGGGGCATATGGCTACACCTTC
CDR3: CASSSQPQGAYGYTF
D: TRBD1
V: TRBV7-9
size: NA
J: TRBJ1-2

DNA: TGTGCCAGCAGCCCCGGGGACAGGGGGCTTAGTTCCTACAATGAGCAGTTCTTC
CDR3: CASSPGDRGLSSYNEQFF
D: TRBD1
V: TRBV5-6
size: NA
J: TRBJ2-1

DNA: TGTGCCTGGGGACAGGGACTAGCGGGGAACAATGAGCAGTTCTTC
CDR3: CAWGQGLAGNNEQFF
D: TRBD2
V: TRBV30
size: NA
J: TRBJ2-1

DNA: TGCGCCAGCAGCTTCGCGGGTGCCACCGGGGAGCTGTTTTTT
CDR3: CASSFAGATGELFF
D: NA
V: TRBV5-1
size: NA
J: TRBJ2-2

DNA: NA
CDR3: CSVAQGASHTF
D: NA
V: TRBV29-1
size: NA
J: TRBJ1-2

DNA: TGCAGTGCTAGTATCCAGGGGGAAGCTTTCTTT
CDR3: CSASIQGEAFF
D: NA
V: TRBV20-1
size: NA
J: TRBJ1-1

DNA: TGCGCCAGCAGCTCCGGGACTAGCGGTTACAATGAGCAGTTCTTC
CDR3: CASSSGTSGYNEQFF
D: TRBD2
V: TRBV5-1
size: few
J: TRBJ2-1

DNA: TGTGCCATCAATTCTGGCAGGGGATGGGAGACCCAGTACTTC
CDR3: CAINSGRGWETQYF
D: NA
V: TRBV10-3
size: NA
J: TRBJ2-5

DNA: TGCAGCGTTCCGGGACAGGGGGCTAACGAGCAGTACTTC
CDR3: CSVPGQGANEQYF
D: TRBD1
V: TRBV29-1
size: NA
J: TRBJ2-7